The 21 T cell receptor beta chains below were found in one sample sequenced in a study of blood T cell repertoires in COVID-19 (dated by TCRdb to 2020 to 2021). The library was generated by the immunoSEQ multiplex PCR assay. TCRdb's version of the immuneACCESS table is confined to in-frame rearrangements and falls short of the full clone set. An unresolved V gene accounts for under half of the shortfall where checked; the remainder is of unknown origin. This sample lists 200,000 or so clones; 86% were detected once. The top ten hold roughly 3.8% of the sample. The source material was PBMCs or T cells enriched from blood (not recorded which). Source of these receptors: a middle-aged woman with acute COVID-19.

V gene TRBV7-3 combines with J gene TRBJ2-7, with a weak D call TRBD1 (6 bases). The CDR3 covers 14 residues. V shed 5 bases and J shed 3 bases, with 14 bases lying between them. Per germline, CDR1 SGHTA and CDR2 FQGTGA. The CDR3 bases are TGTGCCAGCAGCCCCCAAGGACAGAGCTACGAGCAGTACTTC. This encodes CASSPQGQSYEQYF.

The rearrangement links TRBV6-2 or TRBV6-3 to TRBJ2-7, with TRBD1 identical over 9 bases. With V trimmed by 6 bases and J by 6 bases, 9 bases remained unmatched. Germline V gives CDR1 MNHEY, CDR2 SVGEGT. The CDR3 has 14 residues. This chain's CDR3 is CASSIGTGRGEQYF. The CDR3 coding sequence is TGTGCCAGCAGCATCGGGACAGGGAGAGGCGAGCAGTACTTC.

This chain uses TRBV27 with TRBJ1-6; a weak D match, TRBD1 (5 bases). Per the germline V gene, CDR1 is MNHEY and CDR2 is SMNVEV (reference sequence). Trimming cost V 6 bases and J 7 bases, with 13 bases left between them. The CDR3 spans 14 residues. CDR3 protein: CASSLEGRNSPLHF. As DNA, the CDR3 is TGTGCCAGCAGCCTGGAGGGACGGAATTCACCCCTCCACTTT.

This chain links TRBV11-2 with TRBJ2-3; 9 nucleotides line up with TRBD1. The CDR3 runs 15 residues. Trimming at V came to 5 bases and at J to 2 bases, leaving 5 bases not matched to a gene. Germline V gene sequence: CDR1 SGHAT, CDR2 FQNNGV. The CDR3 coding sequence is TGTGCCAGCAGCCTGGGACAGGGAAACACAGATACGCAGTATTTT. Encoded protein: CASSLGQGNTDTQYF.

The V call is TRBV6-5, the J call TRBJ1-5; D is perhaps TRBD1 (5 bases). CDR1 and CDR2 from the germline V gene are MNHEY and SVGAGI. V was pared by 8 bases and J by 3 bases, with 8 bases between. The CDR3 length is 12 residues. The CDR3 sequence: CASAGNNQPQHF. The DNA of the CDR3 is TGTGCCAGCGCAGGGAACAATCAGCCCCAGCATTTT.

The chain is built from TRBV4-1 and TRBJ2-1; 9 nucleotides match TRBD2. This CDR3 spans 16 amino acids. J lost 7 bases, V lost 0 bases, and 7 bases had no gene match. Germline assignment: CDR1 MGHRA and CDR2 YSYEKL. DNA for the CDR3: TGCGCCAGCAGCCAAGATGGGCGGGAGGGCTGGAATGAGCAGTTCTTC. As protein: CASSQDGREGWNEQFF.

The rearrangement uses TRBV7-9 and TRBJ2-5; D is unclear. Per germline, CDR1 SEHNR and CDR2 FQNEAQ (reference sequence). V shed 5 bases and J shed 3 bases, with 7 bases lying between them. The CDR3 loop spans 12 amino acids. DNA of the CDR3: TGTGCCAGCAGCCCCACAGAAGAGACCCAGTACTTC. Its translation is CASSPTEETQYF.

The rearrangement links TRBV18 to TRBJ2-7, with 7 bases matching TRBD1. This CDR3 spans 15 amino acids. Trimming at V came to 2 bases and at J to 5 bases, leaving 9 bases not matched to a gene. CDR1 KGHSH and CDR2 LQKENI come from the germline V gene. The CDR3 DNA reads TGTGCCAGCTCACCATTCGAGGGGGCAGGCAACGAGCAGTACTTC. Protein: CASSPFEGAGNEQYF.

The chain carries TRBV14 and TRBJ2-7, with 7 bases lining up with TRBD1. J was trimmed by 4 bases and V by 1 base; bases with no gene match: 4. There are 14 residues in the CDR3. Germline V lookup: CDR1 SGHDN, CDR2 FVKESK. CDR3 residues: CASSQANRGYEQYF. As DNA, the CDR3 is TGTGCCAGCAGCCAAGCTAACAGGGGTTACGAGCAGTACTTC.

The rearrangement joins TRBV3-1 (or the pseudogene TRBV3-2) to TRBJ1-5; D not certain. This CDR3 spans 14 amino acids. V was pared by 0 bases and J by 9 bases, with 12 bases between. Germline V lookup: CDR1 LGHDT, CDR2 YNNKEL (reference sequence). The CDR3: CASSQEGAALPQHF. The CDR3 DNA follows: TGTGCCAGCAGCCAAGAGGGAGCCGCCCTGCCCCAGCATTTT.

The chain employs TRBV18 and TRBJ1-1; 7 positions agree with TRBD1. The V gene's germline CDR1 is KGHSH and CDR2 LQKENI. The CDR3 is 13 residues long. V shed 2 bases, J shed 7 bases, and the junction held 4 bases outside the gene matches. The CDR3 here is CASSPGDRDEAFF. For the CDR3, the DNA is TGTGCCAGCTCACCAGGAGACAGGGATGAAGCTTTCTTT. Filled out from reference TRBV18 and TRBJ1-1, the complete variable domain reads NAGVMQNPRHLVRRRGQEARLRCSPMKGHSHVYWYRQLPEEGLKFMVYLQKENIIDESGMPKERFSAEFPKEGPSILRIQQVVRGDSAAYFCASSPGDRDEAFFGQGTRLTVV.

The chain links TRBV27 to TRBJ1-5, with a weak D call TRBD1 (6 bases). Trimming stripped 6 bases from V and 0 bases from J, with 15 bases between. Germline CDR1 MNHEY, CDR2 SMNVEV (reference sequence). CDR3 length equals 16 residues. The CDR3 sequence is CASRERGGHSNQPQHF. The CDR3 DNA reads as TGTGCCAGCAGGGAGCGGGGGGGGCATAGCAATCAGCCCCAGCATTTT.

Only a few counts were recorded for this clone. The chain has TRBV7-9 and TRBJ2-7; a possible D gene is TRBD2 (6 bases). The CDR3 spans 14 residues. V lost 8 bases and J 3 bases, leaving 17 bases between the germline ends. CDR1 and CDR2 (germline): SEHNR, FQNEAQ (reference sequence). The CDR3 loop reads CASCPGLQLYEQYF. The CDR3 DNA follows: TGTGCCAGCTGCCCGGGACTGCAACTCTACGAGCAGTACTTC.

The chain is built from TRBV19 and TRBJ2-4; D remains ambiguous. V was trimmed by 5 bases and J by 0 bases, leaving 17 bases between them. CDR3 length: 17 residues. Germline CDR1 reads LNHDA; CDR2 reads SQIVND (reference sequence). This CDR3 reads CASSAPQLFIAKNIQYF. DNA for the CDR3: TGTGCCAGTAGTGCTCCCCAACTATTTATAGCCAAAAACATTCAGTACTTC.

Only one count was recorded for this clone. The V and J genes are TRBV6-2 or TRBV6-3 and TRBJ1-1; possibly TRBD1 for D (6 bases). The CDR3 is 13 residues long. Trimming left V 6 bases short and J 4 bases short, with 12 bases between. Germline V gene sequence: CDR1 MNHEY, CDR2 SVGEGT. The CDR3 here is CASSGGGGTEAFF. CDR3 sequence (DNA): TGTGCCAGCAGCGGAGGGGGGGGCACTGAAGCTTTCTTT.

The chain uses TRBV29-1 and TRBJ2-1; perhaps TRBD1 as D (5 bases). The germline gives CDR1 SQVTM, CDR2 ANQGSEA. The CDR3 sequence is 12 residues long. Trimming removed 7 bases at V and 3 bases at J, with 10 bases between. CDR3 amino acids: CSAPTDYNEQFF. The CDR3 DNA follows: TGCAGCGCCCCGACAGACTACAATGAGCAGTTCTTC.

J is TRBJ1-1 and V is TRBV29-1, with D perhaps matching TRBD1 (5 bases). CDR1 is SQVTM and CDR2 is ANQGSEA in the germline V gene. This CDR3 has 15 residues. V lost 7 bases and J lost 2, with 20 bases in between. The CDR3 protein is CSAIQDTGSNTEAFF. In DNA, the CDR3 is TGCAGCGCGATACAGGACACTGGTTCTAACACTGAAGCTTTCTTT.

V and J are TRBV27 and TRBJ2-7; D might be TRBD1 (6 bases). Trimming cost V 6 bases and J 0 bases, with 12 bases left between them. This CDR3 is built from 14 residues. CDR1 is MNHEY, CDR2 SMNVEV, per germline (reference sequence). The CDR3 spells CASSRQESSYEQYF. The CDR3 DNA reads TGTGCCAGCAGCCGACAGGAGAGCTCCTACGAGCAGTACTTC.

The rearrangement uses TRBV7-9 and TRBJ2-4; D is unresolved. The CDR3 runs to 17 residues. The germline gives CDR1 SEHNR, CDR2 FQNEAQ (reference sequence). V was clipped by 5 bases and J by 2 bases, with 19 bases between them. This chain's CDR3 is CASSPLANPSTKNIQYF. The CDR3, as DNA: TGTGCCAGCAGCCCCCTCGCGAACCCCTCAACCAAAAACATTCAGTACTTC.

The chain employs TRBV6-2 or TRBV6-3 and TRBJ1-5, with TRBD1 as a possible D gene (6 bases). This CDR3 comprises 17 residues. Between the trimmed V and J ends, which lost 0 bases and 4 bases, there was a span of 16 bases. The germline V gene encodes CDR1 MNHEY and CDR2 SVGEGT. The CDR3 protein is CASSYSADRPANQPQHF. CDR3 DNA: TGTGCCAGCAGTTACTCAGCCGACAGGCCGGCGAATCAGCCCCAGCATTTT.

The sample holds many counts of this clone. The V call is TRBV7-2, the J call TRBJ2-7; 8 positions match TRBD2. The CDR3 spans 18 residues. The germline CDR1 and CDR2 sequences are SGHTA and FQGNSA. V was pared by 5 bases and J by 3 bases, with 18 bases of the junction left unmatched. CDR3 sequence reads: CASSPRGGDVLAYYEQYF. CDR3 nucleotide sequence: TGTGCCAGCAGCCCCCGGGGGGGGGACGTTTTGGCCTACTACGAGCAGTACTTC.